This entry concerns a single T cell receptor beta chain. Its antigen is still unknown. The CDR3 has 14 residues. Germline CDR1 SGHAT, CDR2 FQNNGV. With 3 bases removed from V and 1 base from J, the gap between germline ends came to 9 bases. These data originate in a study of shared clonotypes between healthy human individuals. Naive CD8 cells lacked CD45RO and underwent positive selection for CCR7, leaving out terminally differentiated effector memory CD45RA+ cells. Study-wide results and limits: Exclusively blood specimens were collected; tissue repertoires likely differ.

Assay used: immunoSEQ multiplex PCR; TCRdb lists only in-frame clones, some missing. This table holds hundreds of thousands of clones, less than 97% found once. This receptor was obtained from a woman aged 30 to 39 in good health. The specimen sequenced was naive CD8+ T cells sorted from blood. J is TRBJ1-1 and V is TRBV11-2; D ambiguous. DNA for the CDR3: TGTGCCAGCAGCTTGAGACCGACGAACACTGAAGCTTTCTTT. As protein: CASSLRPTNTEAFF.